The present TCR beta chain was sequenced within a study of PD-L1 blockade in urothelial cancer. Some clones are missing from TCRdb's copy, which holds only in-frame ones; the method was immunoSEQ multiplex PCR. Here the sample spans about 73,000 clones, roughly 89% being singletons. CDR3 length: 11 residues. V dropped 6 bases and J dropped 3 bases, with 6 bases sitting between them. Germline loops: CDR1 MNHEY, CDR2 SVGAGI. The gene calls are TRBV6-5 and TRBJ2-7; D gene uncertain. The source material was PBMCs, sampled around atezolizumab (anti-PD-L1) treatment. This clonotype was obtained from a man in his sixties with urothelial cancer. Written as DNA, the CDR3 is TGTGCCAGCAGAGCTCTCTACGAGCAGTACTTC. This sequence encodes CASRALYEQYF.